This TCR beta chain originates from a study of T cell repertoires in cytomegalovirus infection. Study results and caveats: People with CMV and the relevant HLA were identified by cumulative public TCR beta family frequency.

TCRdb itself ran the reads through MiXCR, one entry per CDR3 protein. This table holds about 400,000 distinct CDR3 sequences, 15% to 20% found once. The sample holds many counts of this clonotype. As yet, its antigen is unknown. The CDR3 spans 16 residues. Germline V gene data show CDR1 as SGHTA and CDR2 as FQGNSA. Trimming removed 1 base from V and 4 bases from J, with 15 bases in between. The TCR was taken from a human donor in good health (CMV status not recorded). Some clones in this sample may be carry-over from other donors' samples. The rearrangement uses TRBV7-2 and TRBJ2-3, with D unresolved. Sequenced input: PBMCs. The CDR3 reads CASSLVMKRQSDTQYF. CDR3 sequence (DNA): TGTGCCAGCAGCTTAGTAATGAAGCGCCAGTCAGATACGCAGTATTTT.